The T cell receptor (beta chain) described here comes from a study of somatic mutations in cytotoxic T cells in rheumatoid arthritis. Study details: Blood samples of about 30 ml were drawn from patients (in EDTA) right after diagnosis and before any treatment. Study conclusions and caveats: It was in rheumatoid arthritis patients, but not in healthy controls, that CD8+ clonality increased with age.

Concerning this clone itself: Its antigen is currently unknown.

The method was immunoSEQ multiplex PCR; TCRdb's version includes in-frame clones alone and lacks a portion of them. This repertoire shows 13,000 or so clones, 74% found once; its top ten account for approximately 29%. Trimming removed 4 bases at V and 5 bases at J, with 11 bases between. The CDR3 is 14 residues long. Germline values: CDR1 MNHEY, CDR2 SMNVEV (reference sequence). Material for sequencing was CD8+ T cells sorted from blood. This sequence joins TRBV27 and TRBJ2-2; the D gene is possibly TRBD1 (5 bases). This clonotype was obtained from an adult with rheumatoid arthritis. The CDR3 nucleotides read TGTGCCAGCAGTTATACAGGATTGACCGGGGAGCTGTTTTTT. Amino acid sequence: CASSYTGLTGELFF.